This T cell receptor (beta chain) derives from a study of cytomegalovirus exposure and HLA in healthy donors. V gave up 5 bases and J gave up 0 bases, with 22 bases separating them. Germline assignment: CDR1 LNHNV and CDR2 YYDKDF (reference sequence). The CDR3 totals 19 residues. The study ran its PCR with 60 Vbeta and 13 Jbeta primers. Clones were sequenced by immunoSEQ multiplex PCR, and TCRdb holds only the in-frame ones, with some missing. The repertoire holds some 170,000 clones, with roughly four fifths as singletons. Sequenced material: PBMCs. The rearrangement joins TRBV15 to TRBJ1-4; no reliable D call. The sequence was obtained from a man aged 45-65 years in good health and CMV-seropositive. CDR3 in DNA: TGTGCCACCAGCCGAGGATCCGTGGGGTTCGGGGCAACTAATGAAAAACTGTTTTTT. This translates into CATSRGSVGFGATNEKLFF. Looking up the rest from reference TRBV15 and TRBJ1-4 gives the full variable domain: DAMVIQNPRYQVTQFGKPVTLSCSQTLNHNVMYWYQQKSSQAPKLLFHYYDKDFNNEADTPDNFQSRRPNTSFCFLDIRSPGLGDTAMYLCATSRGSVGFGATNEKLFFGSGTQLSVL.